The 28 T cell receptor beta chains below come from one sample, sequenced in a study of blood T cell repertoires in COVID-19. The protocol was immunoSEQ multiplex PCR, while the TCRdb copy is restricted to in-frame clones and leaves out a portion. Of about 110,000 clones in the sample, nearly 90% are singletons; the top ten hold about 5%. Material: peripheral blood. These receptors originate from a human donor in a cohort sampled during active COVID-19.

This sequence joins TRBV7-6 and TRBJ1-5, with D unclear. This CDR3 comprises 15 residues. Germline assignment: CDR1 SGHVS and CDR2 FNYEAQ. The germline V and J ends were trimmed by 1 base and 3 bases, with 10 bases remaining between them. The DNA of the CDR3 is TGTGCCAGCAGCTTAGATGAAGGACTCAATCAGCCCCAGCATTTT. Encoded protein: CASSLDEGLNQPQHF. Complete variable domain (other parts from reference TRBV7-6 and TRBJ1-5): GAGVSQSPRYKVTKRGQDVALRCDPISGHVSLYWYRQALGQGPEFLTYFNYEAQQDKSGLPNDRFSAERPEGSISTLTIQRTEQRDSAMYRCASSLDEGLNQPQHFGDGTRLSIL.

This clone has only a few counts. This sequence joins TRBV7-9 and TRBJ1-2; D unclear. The CDR3 consists of 14 residues. The germline V and J ends were trimmed by 5 bases and 4 bases, with 14 bases remaining between them. In germline, CDR1 is SEHNR, CDR2 FQNEAQ (reference sequence). CDR3 coding DNA: TGTGCCAGCAGCCCCTCGGGGATCCTCTATGGCTACACCTTC. This gives the protein CASSPSGILYGYTF.

The chain joins TRBV6-5 to TRBJ2-3; D gene uncertain. CDR1 MNHEY and CDR2 SVGAGI come from the germline V gene. The CDR3 extends over 14 amino acids. V lost 0 bases and J lost 1, with 5 bases in between. The CDR3 protein is CASSYSQGTDTQYF. The CDR3 nucleotides read TGTGCCAGCAGTTACTCACAAGGCACAGATACGCAGTATTTT.

The rearrangement links TRBV9 to TRBJ1-1, with D possibly matching TRBD1 (5 bases). The V end lost 4 bases, the J end lost 3 bases, and 16 bases lay between the germline ends. This CDR3 spans 15 amino acids. Germline values: CDR1 SGDLS, CDR2 YYNGEE. CDR3 nucleotides: TGTGCCAGCAGCCTGCAACCCGGAGGGGACACTGAAGCTTTCTTT. Translation gives CASSLQPGGDTEAFF. The whole variable domain, filled in from reference TRBV9 and TRBJ1-1, reads DSGVTQTPKHLITATGQRVTLRCSPRSGDLSVYWYQQSLDQGLQFLIQYYNGEERAKGNILERFSAQQFPDLHSELNLSSLELGDSALYFCASSLQPGGDTEAFFGQGTRLTVV.

The rearrangement joins TRBV5-1 to TRBJ1-1, with 10 bases that match TRBD1. Germline V gene sequence: CDR1 SGHRS, CDR2 YFSETQ. V gave up 3 bases and J gave up 5 bases; unmatched junction bases: 7. The CDR3 has 15 amino acids. The CDR3 is CASSWDRGAGTEAFF. The CDR3 bases are TGCGCCAGCAGCTGGGACAGGGGAGCGGGGACTGAAGCTTTCTTT. Looking up the rest from reference TRBV5-1 and TRBJ1-1 gives the full variable domain: KAGVTQTPRYLIKTRGQQVTLSCSPISGHRSVSWYQQTPGQGLQFLFEYFSETQRNKGNFPGRFSGRQFSNSRSEMNVSTLELGDSALYLCASSWDRGAGTEAFFGQGTRLTVV.

This rearrangement joins TRBV15 to TRBJ1-6, with D possibly being TRBD1 (5 bases). Trimming cost V 1 base and J 8 bases, with 12 bases left between them. This CDR3 is 15 amino acids long. Germline CDR1 and CDR2: LNHNV and YYDKDF (reference sequence). CDR3 DNA sequence: TGTGCCACCAGCAGAGTGTTCGGGGGGGATTCACCCCTCCACTTT. Protein product: CATSRVFGGDSPLHF.

This chain joins TRBV19 and TRBJ1-2, with D tentatively TRBD1 (6 bases). Germline CDR1 is LNHDA and CDR2 is SQIVND (reference sequence). Trimming took off 9 bases at V and 7 bases at J, with 24 bases between the two ends. This CDR3 has 15 amino acids. CDR3 amino acids: CASLAGGQGVTGYTF. CDR3 nucleotides: TGTGCCAGCCTCGCTGGGGGCCAGGGCGTGACTGGCTACACCTTC.

This chain joins TRBV5-4 and TRBJ2-7; 7 bases are shared with TRBD2. This CDR3 is 15 amino acids long. The V segment lost 2 bases and the J segment 2 bases; nucleotides outside the gene matches: 7. Germline V lookup: CDR1 SGHNT, CDR2 YYREEE (reference sequence). The CDR3 DNA reads as TGTGCCAGCAGCTTCCGAGGGAGCGGGGCCTACGAGCAGTACTTC. Its protein product is CASSFRGSGAYEQYF.

V is TRBV28 and J is TRBJ1-4; no reliable D call. CDR3 length equals 15 residues. V lost 2 bases, J lost 0 bases, and 7 bases lay in between. Germline CDR1 MDHEN, CDR2 SYDVKM. CDR3 loop: CASSLDRATNEKLFF. The CDR3 DNA sequence: TGTGCCAGCAGTTTAGATAGAGCAACTAATGAAAAACTGTTTTTT.

The chain employs TRBV6-5 and TRBJ2-7; 8 nucleotides match TRBD2. Germline CDR1 MNHEY, CDR2 SVGAGI. Germline trimming cut 2 bases from V and 6 bases from J; bases unmatched to any gene: 6. The length of the CDR3 is 14 residues. CDR3 protein: CASSYLSGGGEQYF. The CDR3 DNA is TGTGCCAGCAGTTACCTCAGCGGGGGAGGCGAGCAGTACTTC.

This clone was counted a single time. V usage is TRBV7-6 and J usage is TRBJ1-2; D is possibly TRBD1 (6 bases). Trimming pared 1 base from V and 7 bases from J, leaving 10 bases between. Looked up from germline, CDR1 is SGHVS and CDR2 is FNYEAQ. There are 13 residues in the CDR3. CDR3 DNA: TGTGCCAGCAGCTTAGAACAGGGTTCTGGCTACACCTTC. Its protein is CASSLEQGSGYTF. The variable domain in full, with the rest retrieved from reference TRBV7-6 and TRBJ1-2, is GAGVSQSPRYKVTKRGQDVALRCDPISGHVSLYWYRQALGQGPEFLTYFNYEAQQDKSGLPNDRFSAERPEGSISTLTIQRTEQRDSAMYRCASSLEQGSGYTFGSGTRLTVV.

This clone was counted between two and nine times. The chain has TRBV30 and TRBJ1-1; D perhaps matches TRBD1 (5 bases). Germline V lookup: CDR1 GTSNPN, CDR2 SVGIG (reference sequence). Trimming took off 0 bases at V and 4 bases at J, with 27 bases between the two ends. The CDR3 spans 19 residues. CDR3 bases: TGTGCCTGGAGTGTAACCGGACACCATCCGGACCGTCCCATCACTGAAGCTTTCTTT. It specifies CAWSVTGHHPDRPITEAFF. The full variable domain, in which reference TRBV30 and TRBJ1-1 provide the parts outside the CDR3, is SQTIHQWPATLVQPVGSPLSLECTVEGTSNPNLYWYRQAAGRGLQLLFYSVGIGQISSEVPQNLSASRPQDRQFILSSKKLLLSDSGFYLCAWSVTGHHPDRPITEAFFGQGTRLTVV.

The J gene is TRBJ1-1, the V gene TRBV20-1, with D unresolved. The germline gives CDR1 DFQATT, CDR2 SNEGSKA (reference sequence). V was trimmed by 6 bases and J by 2 bases, leaving 7 bases between them. CDR3 length: 11 residues. The CDR3, as DNA: TGCAGTGCCCCAATTAACACTGAAGCTTTCTTT. It yields the protein CSAPINTEAFF.

The rearrangement links TRBV19 to TRBJ2-1, with 7 bases matching TRBD2. J gave up 0 bases and V 3 bases, and 17 bases lay outside the gene matches. Per the germline V gene, CDR1 is LNHDA and CDR2 is SQIVND (reference sequence). This CDR3 comprises 20 residues. Here the CDR3 reads CASSIRGRAKGGSSYNEQFF. The DNA of the CDR3 is TGTGCCAGTAGTATTAGAGGGAGGGCCAAAGGCGGTAGCTCCTACAATGAGCAGTTCTTC. The full variable domain, in which reference TRBV19 and TRBJ2-1 provide the parts outside the CDR3, is DGGITQSPKYLFRKEGQNVTLSCEQNLNHDAMYWYRQDPGQGLRLIYYSQIVNDFQKGDIAEGYSVSREKKESFPLTVTSAQKNPTAFYLCASSIRGRAKGGSSYNEQFFGPGTRLTVL.

Only one count was recorded for this clone. Relative to the germline gene, one junction end is altered; a read error may explain this. This chain uses TRBV11-2 with TRBJ1-2, with TRBD1 matching 7 bases. The germline V gene encodes CDR1 SGHAT and CDR2 FQNNGV. The CDR3 is 15 amino acids. Written as DNA, the CDR3 is TGTGCCAGCACCTTAGGGGGGACAGCCAACTATGGCTACACCTTC. This sequence encodes CASTLGGTANYGYTF. Supplemented by reference TRBV11-2 and TRBJ1-2, the full variable domain reads EAGVAQSPRYKIIEKRQSVAFWCNPISGHATLYWYQQILGQGPKLLIQFQNNGVVDDSQLPKDRFSAERLKGVDSTLKIQPAKLEDSAVYLCASTLGGTANYGYTFGSGTRLTVV.

The chain couples TRBV7-9 to TRBJ2-5; 10 bases are shared with TRBD1. This CDR3 comprises 16 residues. Germline trimming cut 8 bases from V and 4 bases from J; bases unmatched to any gene: 13. The germline V gene encodes CDR1 SEHNR and CDR2 FQNEAQ (reference sequence). The CDR3 nucleotides read TGTGCCAGCCTGCGAGCCGGGACAGGGGTAGGAGAGACCCAGTACTTC. Its translation: CASLRAGTGVGETQYF. The whole variable domain, filled in from reference TRBV7-9 and TRBJ2-5, reads DTGVSQNPRHKITKRGQNVTFRCDPISEHNRLYWYRQTLGQGPEFLTYFQNEAQLEKSRLLSDRFSAERPKGSFSTLEIQRTEQGDSAMYLCASLRAGTGVGETQYFGPGTRLLVL.

The J gene is TRBJ2-3, the V gene TRBV4-2; TRBD2 matches 9 bases. Germline assignment: CDR1 LGHNA and CDR2 YNFKEQ. CDR3 length: 15 residues. The V segment lost 2 bases and the J segment 2 bases; nucleotides outside the gene matches: 2. The CDR3 bases are TGTGCCAGCAGCCAACTAGCGGGGTTCACAGATACGCAGTATTTT. It is translated as CASSQLAGFTDTQYF.

The chain joins TRBV11-1 to TRBJ2-5, with a weak D call TRBD1 (5 bases). This CDR3 is 13 amino acids long. Germline CDR1 reads SGHAT; CDR2 reads FQDESV (reference sequence). The V and J ends lost 5 bases and 10 bases respectively, with 17 bases between them. CDR3 loop: CASSPSSSGYQYF. CDR3 DNA: TGTGCCAGCAGCCCATCCTCCTCAGGGTACCAGTACTTC.

The J gene is TRBJ2-7, the V gene TRBV9, with 8 bases that match TRBD2. CDR1 SGDLS and CDR2 YYNGEE come from the germline V gene. With V trimmed by 0 bases and J by 4 bases, 6 bases remained unmatched. The length of the CDR3 is 15 residues. The CDR3 DNA follows: TGTGCCAGCAGCGTAGCGGCAACTAGCGGTTACGAGCAGTACTTC. Translation gives CASSVAATSGYEQYF.

The V gene is TRBV5-6, the J gene TRBJ1-3, with 7 bases fitting TRBD1. V trimming: 3 bases; J trimming: 2 bases; junction bases outside the gene matches: 5. CDR1 SGHDT and CDR2 YYEEEE come from the germline V gene. The CDR3 is made up of 15 amino acids. The CDR3, as DNA: TGTGCCAGCAGCTCCTCCCAGGGGGCTGGAAACACCATATATTTT. It translates to CASSSSQGAGNTIYF.

The chain recombines TRBV5-1 with TRBJ2-2; the match to TRBD1 covers 9 bases. Germline V gene lookup returns CDR1 SGHRS and CDR2 YFSETQ. Unmatched junction bases numbered 13, after V lost 4 bases and J lost 6 bases. The CDR3 length is 17 residues. CDR3 nucleotide sequence: TGCGCCAGCAGCGTAACCGCCGGGACAGGGTCGGCCGGGGAGCTGTTTTTT. Its protein is CASSVTAGTGSAGELFF.

The V gene is TRBV6-5, the J gene TRBJ1-4; TRBD1 matches at 9 bases. The V gene end was trimmed by 2 bases and the J gene end by 6 bases; junction bases not matched to a gene: 7. The CDR3 covers 16 residues. CDR1 is MNHEY, CDR2 SVGAGI, per germline. The CDR3 DNA sequence: TGTGCCAGCAGTTACGGACAGGGGTTGGGATATGAAAAACTGTTTTTT. It yields the protein CASSYGQGLGYEKLFF.

This clone was recorded only once. This chain links TRBV7-3 with TRBJ2-1; 9 bases match TRBD1. V was pared by 5 bases and J by 0 bases, with 8 bases of the junction left unmatched. Per germline, CDR1 SGHTA and CDR2 FQGTGA. This CDR3 has 17 amino acids. Here the CDR3 reads CASSPGTGKPSYNEQFF. CDR3 nucleotide sequence: TGTGCCAGCAGCCCGGGGACAGGGAAACCCTCCTACAATGAGCAGTTCTTC.

The rearrangement joins TRBV5-1 to TRBJ1-2; maybe TRBD1 (6 bases). V was shortened by 5 bases and J by 2 bases, with 10 bases between the two germline ends. Germline-derived CDR1 and CDR2 are SGHRS and YFSETQ. This CDR3 contains 13 residues. CDR3 region: CASSEQGNYGYTF. CDR3 nucleotides: TGCGCCAGCAGTGAACAGGGAAACTATGGCTACACCTTC.

Only a few counts were recorded for this clone. This rearrangement joins TRBV10-2 to TRBJ1-1; D ambiguous. Germline V gene lookup returns CDR1 WSHSY and CDR2 SAAADI. CDR3 size: 13 residues. V was cut by 6 bases and J by 0 bases, with 8 bases left in between. For the CDR3, the DNA is TGCGCCAGCAGGGGAGTGGTGAACACTGAAGCTTTCTTT. Amino acids: CASRGVVNTEAFF.

The count of this clone is one. The gene calls are TRBV7-9 and TRBJ2-5; maybe TRBD2 (6 bases). Trimming stripped 1 base from V and 4 bases from J, with 7 bases between. Germline V lookup: CDR1 SEHNR, CDR2 FQNEAQ (reference sequence). CDR3 length: 13 amino acids. CDR3 nucleotides: TGTGCCAGCAGCTTAGGGGGGGTAGAGACCCAGTACTTC. Protein sequence: CASSLGGVETQYF.

The chain combines TRBV27 with TRBJ1-6, with D perhaps matching TRBD1 (5 bases). This CDR3 is built from 14 residues. The V end was cut by 3 bases, the J end by 5 bases, with 8 bases between. Germline V gene data show CDR1 as MNHEY and CDR2 as SMNVEV (reference sequence). Here the CDR3 DNA reads TGTGCCAGCAGTTTCGGACATGATAATTCACCCCTCCACTTT. It is translated as CASSFGHDNSPLHF.

The V call is TRBV5-1, the J call TRBJ2-1, with 12 bases fitting TRBD2. Germline V lookup: CDR1 SGHRS, CDR2 YFSETQ. Trimming took 7 bases from V and 6 from J; bases not matched to a gene: 8. CDR3 length: 15 residues. In nucleotides, the CDR3 is TGCGCCAGCGGGGATACTAGCGGGGGGCCCAATGAGCAGTTCTTC. This sequence encodes CASGDTSGGPNEQFF.